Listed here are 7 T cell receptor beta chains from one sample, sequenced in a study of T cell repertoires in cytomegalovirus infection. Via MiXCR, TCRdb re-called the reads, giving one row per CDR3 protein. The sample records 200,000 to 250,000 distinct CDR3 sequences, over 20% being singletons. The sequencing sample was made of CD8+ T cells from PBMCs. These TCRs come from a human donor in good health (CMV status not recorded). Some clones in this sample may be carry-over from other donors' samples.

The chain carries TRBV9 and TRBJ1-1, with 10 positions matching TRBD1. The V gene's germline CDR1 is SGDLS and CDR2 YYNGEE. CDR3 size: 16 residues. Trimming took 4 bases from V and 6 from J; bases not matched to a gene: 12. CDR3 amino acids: CASSPIRTGGMAEAFF. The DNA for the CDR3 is TGTGCCAGCAGCCCCATTCGGACAGGGGGTATGGCTGAAGCTTTCTTT.

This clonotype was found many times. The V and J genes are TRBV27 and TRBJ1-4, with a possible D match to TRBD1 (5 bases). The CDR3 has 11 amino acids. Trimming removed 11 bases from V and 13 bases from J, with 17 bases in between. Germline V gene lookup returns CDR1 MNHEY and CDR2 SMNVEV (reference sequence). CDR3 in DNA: TGTGCCGAAGGAGGGCAGGGAAGACTGTTTTTT. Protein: CAEGGQGRLFF.

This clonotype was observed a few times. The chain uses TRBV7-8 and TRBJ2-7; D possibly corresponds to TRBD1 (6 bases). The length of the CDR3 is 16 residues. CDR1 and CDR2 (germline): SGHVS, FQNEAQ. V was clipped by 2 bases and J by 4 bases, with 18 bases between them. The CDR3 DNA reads TGTGCCAGCAGCTTACTCCGGGACATGAGGATTTACGAGCAGTACTTC. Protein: CASSLLRDMRIYEQYF. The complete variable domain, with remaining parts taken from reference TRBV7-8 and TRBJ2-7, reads GAGVSQSPRYKVAKRGQDVALRCDPISGHVSLFWYQQALGQGPEFLTYFQNEAQLDKSGLPSDRFFAERPEGSVSTLKIQRTQQEDSAVYLCASSLLRDMRIYEQYFGPGTRLTVT.

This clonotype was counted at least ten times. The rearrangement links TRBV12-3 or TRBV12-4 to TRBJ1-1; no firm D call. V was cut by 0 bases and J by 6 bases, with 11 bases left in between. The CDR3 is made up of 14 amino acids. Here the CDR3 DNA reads TGTGCCAGCAGTTTAGCGCTATCTCTCCCTGAAGCTTTCTTT. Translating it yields CASSLALSLPEAFF.

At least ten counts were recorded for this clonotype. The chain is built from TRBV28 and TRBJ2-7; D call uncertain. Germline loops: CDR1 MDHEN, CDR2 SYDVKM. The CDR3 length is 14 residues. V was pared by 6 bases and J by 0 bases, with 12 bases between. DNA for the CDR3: TGTGCCAGCAGGAACCACGGTAACTCCTACGAGCAGTACTTC. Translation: CASRNHGNSYEQYF.

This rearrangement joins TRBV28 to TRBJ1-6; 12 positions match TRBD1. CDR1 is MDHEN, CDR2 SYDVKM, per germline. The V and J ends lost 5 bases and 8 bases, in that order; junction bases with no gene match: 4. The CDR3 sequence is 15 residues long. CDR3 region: CASSAGTGGDSPLHF. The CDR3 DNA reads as TGTGCCAGCAGTGCCGGGACAGGGGGCGATTCACCCCTCCACTTT.

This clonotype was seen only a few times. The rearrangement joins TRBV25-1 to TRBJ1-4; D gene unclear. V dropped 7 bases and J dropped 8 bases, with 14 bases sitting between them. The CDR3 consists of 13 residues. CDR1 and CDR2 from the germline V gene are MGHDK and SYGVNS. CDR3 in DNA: TGTGCCAGCAACGCCCCGGACGACGAAAAACTGTTTTTT. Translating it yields CASNAPDDEKLFF.